Below, 26 T cell receptor beta chains from the same sample are listed, as sequenced in a study of blood T cell repertoires in COVID-19. Assay: immunoSEQ multiplex PCR; the TCRdb copy retains only in-frame clones and omits some. Of around 250,000 clones in the sample, over 80% were seen once. Sequenced sample: PBMCs or T cells enriched from blood (not recorded which). The source is a woman in her thirties or forties who had been exposed to COVID-19.

The genes are TRBV19 and TRBJ2-2, with 9 bases fitting TRBD2. The length of the CDR3 is 15 residues. Germline CDR1 reads LNHDA; CDR2 reads SQIVND (reference sequence). The V gene end was trimmed by 5 bases and the J gene end by 1 base; junction bases not matched to a gene: 2. The CDR3 here is CASSAGGKNTGELFF. The CDR3 DNA sequence: TGTGCCAGTAGTGCGGGAGGGAAGAACACCGGGGAGCTGTTTTTT. Filled out from reference TRBV19 and TRBJ2-2, the complete variable domain reads DGGITQSPKYLFRKEGQNVTLSCEQNLNHDAMYWYRQDPGQGLRLIYYSQIVNDFQKGDIAEGYSVSREKKESFPLTVTSAQKNPTAFYLCASSAGGKNTGELFFGEGSRLTVL.

A few counts support this clone. The chain employs TRBV7-2 and TRBJ2-1; TRBD1 agrees at 7 bases. The CDR3 length is 16 residues. The germline CDR1 and CDR2 sequences are SGHTA and FQGNSA. Trimming took 5 bases from V and 5 from J; bases not matched to a gene: 12. This chain's CDR3 is CASSEDTGATNNEQFF. The DNA for the CDR3 is TGTGCCAGCAGCGAAGATACAGGGGCTACTAACAATGAGCAGTTCTTC.

The chain combines TRBV24-1 with TRBJ2-7; 9 bases map to TRBD1. The CDR3 covers 16 residues. Germline V gives CDR1 KGHDR, CDR2 SFDVKD. The junction had 8 bases not matched to a gene; V was cut back by 3 bases and J by 3 bases. In DNA form, the CDR3 reads TGTGCCACCAGTGATACGACAGGGGGTGAACTCTACGAGCAGTACTTC. Encoded protein: CATSDTTGGELYEQYF.

This chain uses TRBV5-5 with TRBJ1-1, with a tentative D call TRBD1 (5 bases). Germline V gene lookup returns CDR1 SGHKS and CDR2 YYEKEE (reference sequence). This CDR3 has 14 residues. Deletions cut 3 bases from V and 0 bases from J, with 9 bases between. The CDR3 region is CASSSGLLNTEAFF. The CDR3, as DNA: TGTGCCAGCAGCTCGGGACTCCTGAACACTGAAGCTTTCTTT. Full variable domain (remainder filled in from reference TRBV5-5 and TRBJ1-1): DAGVTQSPTHLIKTRGQQVTLRCSPISGHKSVSWYQQVLGQGPQFIFQYYEKEERGRGNFPDRFSARQFPNYSSELNVNALLLGDSALYLCASSSGLLNTEAFFGQGTRLTVV.

The chain carries TRBV18 and TRBJ1-1, with D possibly TRBD1 on 6 matching bases. Germline V gene sequence: CDR1 KGHSH, CDR2 LQKENI. This CDR3 spans 16 amino acids. V was pared by 4 bases and J by 2 bases, with 17 bases between. CDR3 nucleotides: TGTGCCAGCTCACTTAGTCAGACAGGTATCAACACTGAAGCTTTCTTT. This codes for CASSLSQTGINTEAFF.

The rearrangement uses TRBV11-2 and TRBJ2-3; 10 bases agree with TRBD2. The trim removed 2 bases at V and 0 bases at J, leaving 5 bases unmatched. The CDR3 extends over 17 amino acids. The germline gives CDR1 SGHAT, CDR2 FQNNGV. CDR3 sequence: CASSLFASGGSTDTQYF. In DNA, the CDR3 is TGTGCCAGCAGCTTATTCGCTAGCGGGGGTAGCACAGATACGCAGTATTTT.

V is TRBV6-1 and J is TRBJ2-1, with D possibly TRBD2 on 6 matching bases. V lost 2 bases and J 2 bases, leaving 16 bases between the germline ends. In germline, CDR1 is MNHNS, CDR2 SASEGT. The CDR3 loop spans 17 amino acids. CDR3 amino acids: CASSELGGRGAYNEQFF. In nucleotides, the CDR3 is TGTGCCAGCAGTGAACTTGGCGGGCGCGGGGCCTACAATGAGCAGTTCTTC.

J is TRBJ1-2 and V is TRBV12-3 or TRBV12-4, with no clear D. The CDR3 length is 13 residues. The germline V and J ends were trimmed by 6 bases and 2 bases, with 10 bases remaining between them. The CDR3 DNA follows: TGTGCCAGCAGCCCGACGGGGAACTATGGCTACACCTTC. It translates to CASSPTGNYGYTF.

This clone was detected once. V is TRBV7-9 and J is TRBJ2-5, with 8 bases fitting TRBD1. CDR3 length equals 15 residues. CDR1 and CDR2 from the germline V gene are SEHNR and FQNEAQ (reference sequence). The trim removed 8 bases at V and 2 bases at J, leaving 10 bases unmatched. The CDR3 loop is CASLLGQDIQETQYF. CDR3 coding DNA: TGTGCCAGCCTATTGGGACAGGATATACAAGAGACCCAGTACTTC.

In DNA, the CDR3 is TGTGCCAGTAGGGCCAGGGAAGGGGCCGGGGAGCTGTTTTTT. Encoded protein: CASRAREGAGELFF. This sequence joins TRBV19 and TRBJ2-2; a possible D gene is TRBD1 (5 bases). Trimming took 6 bases from V and 6 from J, leaving 14 bases between them. In germline, CDR1 is LNHDA, CDR2 SQIVND (reference sequence). The CDR3 loop spans 14 amino acids.

This chain uses TRBV7-9 with TRBJ1-3, with D possibly being TRBD1 (6 bases). The V and J ends lost 2 bases and 4 bases respectively, with 18 bases between them. CDR3 length: 17 residues. Germline V CDR1 and CDR2: SEHNR, FQNEAQ (reference sequence). In DNA, the CDR3 is TGTGCCAGCAGCTTACGTCGCCCCAGGGACACAGGAAACACCATATATTTT. Translated, it gives CASSLRRPRDTGNTIYF.

J is TRBJ1-5 and V is TRBV27, with TRBD1 matching 9 bases. J lost 7 bases, V lost 5 bases, and 9 bases had no gene match. The germline gives CDR1 MNHEY, CDR2 SMNVEV (reference sequence). CDR3 length: 15 residues. This CDR3 reads CASSRTGTGRQPQHF. The CDR3 DNA follows: TGTGCCAGCAGTCGGACCGGGACAGGGAGACAGCCCCAGCATTTT.

V gene TRBV30 combines with J gene TRBJ1-5, with a tentative D call TRBD1 (6 bases). V was shortened by 2 bases and J by 3 bases, with 11 bases between the two germline ends. Per the germline V gene, CDR1 is GTSNPN and CDR2 is SVGIG (reference sequence). The length of the CDR3 is 14 residues. The CDR3 nucleotides are TGTGCCTGGAGTATCACAGGGAACAATCAGCCCCAGCATTTT. The encoded protein is CAWSITGNNQPQHF.

The chain joins TRBV24-1 to TRBJ2-5; D unresolved. Germline loops: CDR1 KGHDR, CDR2 SFDVKD. V lost 3 bases, J lost 5 bases, and 6 bases lay in between. CDR3 size: 12 residues. CDR3 sequence: CATSDPFETQYF. DNA for the CDR3: TGTGCCACCAGTGATCCTTTCGAGACCCAGTACTTC.

CDR3 nucleotides: TGTGCCACCAGGGAGGGATCAACTAATGAAAAACTGTTTTTT. It specifies CATREGSTNEKLFF. The J gene is TRBJ1-4, the V gene TRBV18; perhaps TRBD1 as D (5 bases). Germline CDR1 is KGHSH and CDR2 is LQKENI. The V and J ends lost 10 bases and 0 bases respectively, with 12 bases between them. The CDR3 extends over 14 amino acids.

J is TRBJ1-6 and V is TRBV30; no definite D call. Germline V lookup: CDR1 GTSNPN, CDR2 SVGIG (reference sequence). This CDR3 spans 13 amino acids. Trimming stripped 7 bases from V and 6 bases from J, with 13 bases between. The CDR3 loop is CAYAEQTNSPLHF. The CDR3 region has the DNA TGTGCCTACGCTGAACAGACTAATTCACCCCTCCACTTT.

This sequence joins TRBV18 and TRBJ1-3; TRBD1 aligns across 7 bases. The trim removed 3 bases at V and 0 bases at J, leaving 14 bases unmatched. The CDR3 is 19 residues long. Germline-derived CDR1 and CDR2 are KGHSH and LQKENI. CDR3 sequence reads: CASSPPPRGPTLSGNTIYF. In nucleotides, the CDR3 is TGTGCCAGCTCACCTCCTCCGAGGGGGCCCACCCTCTCTGGAAACACCATATATTTT.

The V call is TRBV18, the J call TRBJ2-1; TRBD1 matches at 8 bases. From germline, CDR1 is KGHSH and CDR2 LQKENI. The J segment lost 7 bases and the V segment lost 3 bases, leaving 14 bases of the junction unmatched. The CDR3 contains 17 residues. The CDR3 region is CASSPPSPGQGANEQFF. The CDR3 DNA reads as TGTGCCAGCTCACCGCCTTCGCCCGGCCAGGGGGCAAATGAGCAGTTCTTC.

The rearrangement joins TRBV11-2 to TRBJ1-2; possibly TRBD1 for D (5 bases). Trimming took off 8 bases at V and 4 bases at J, with 14 bases between the two ends. Germline CDR1 is SGHAT and CDR2 is FQNNGV. The CDR3 is made up of 13 amino acids. CDR3 DNA: TGTGCCAGCTCCCTCCAGGGAACCTATGGCTACACCTTC. The encoded protein is CASSLQGTYGYTF.

V gene TRBV2 combines with J gene TRBJ2-7; 8 bases agree with TRBD2. The CDR3 consists of 16 residues. CDR1 and CDR2 from the germline V gene are SNHLY and FYNNEI. J gave up 1 base and V 2 bases, and 7 bases lay outside the gene matches. This chain's CDR3 is CASSEPGLVASYEQYF. Here the CDR3 DNA reads TGTGCCAGCAGTGAACCGGGACTAGTAGCGTCCTACGAGCAGTACTTC.

This sequence joins TRBV12-5 and TRBJ2-7; a possible D gene is TRBD2 (5 bases). Trimming removed 6 bases at V and 0 bases at J, with 9 bases between. This CDR3 has 13 amino acids. Germline loops: CDR1 LGHNT, CDR2 FRNRAP. The CDR3 sequence: CASGAGLSYEQYF. CDR3 in DNA: TGTGCTAGTGGCGCGGGTCTCTCCTACGAGCAGTACTTC.

This clone was detected only once. The chain couples TRBV7-9 to TRBJ2-1, with TRBD2 identical over 8 bases. After removal of 0 bases from V and 13 bases from J, the junction contained 5 bases not matched to a gene. The CDR3 loop spans 13 amino acids. Germline values: CDR1 SEHNR, CDR2 FQNEAQ (reference sequence). In DNA, the CDR3 is TGTGCCAGCAGCTTAGCGTTAGCGGGGACTCAGTTCTTC. The encoded protein is CASSLALAGTQFF.

The genes are TRBV9 and TRBJ1-4; a weak D match, TRBD1 (5 bases). The germline V gene encodes CDR1 SGDLS and CDR2 YYNGEE. There are 13 residues in the CDR3. The V end lost 2 bases, the J end lost 7 bases, and 9 bases lay between the germline ends. The CDR3 spells CASSVGHSEKLFF. The DNA of the CDR3 is TGTGCCAGCAGCGTGGGGCACAGTGAAAAACTGTTTTTT.

In this sample, this clone turned up a few times. The chain links TRBV5-1 to TRBJ2-1; tentatively, D is TRBD2 (5 bases). Trimming stripped 0 bases from V and 9 bases from J, with 10 bases between. The CDR3 sequence is 13 residues long. Per the germline V gene, CDR1 is SGHRS and CDR2 is YFSETQ. The CDR3 nucleotides read TGCGCCAGCAGCTTGGTACTAGAAGGTGAGCAGTTCTTC. The encoded protein is CASSLVLEGEQFF. Filled out from reference TRBV5-1 and TRBJ2-1, the complete variable domain reads KAGVTQTPRYLIKTRGQQVTLSCSPISGHRSVSWYQQTPGQGLQFLFEYFSETQRNKGNFPGRFSGRQFSNSRSEMNVSTLELGDSALYLCASSLVLEGEQFFGPGTRLTVL.

The chain carries TRBV7-9 and TRBJ2-3; TRBD2 agrees at 11 bases. The CDR3 contains 17 residues. The germline CDR1 and CDR2 sequences are SEHNR and FQNEAQ (reference sequence). V dropped 2 bases and J dropped 0; count of bases not matched to a gene: 4. In DNA, the CDR3 is TGTGCCAGCAGCTTATCTAGCGGGAGGCCTAGCACAGATACGCAGTATTTT. It yields the protein CASSLSSGRPSTDTQYF.

The chain links TRBV15 to TRBJ1-3, with D possibly TRBD1 on 5 matching bases. V lost 0 bases and J lost 0, with 9 bases in between. The germline V gene encodes CDR1 LNHNV and CDR2 YYDKDF (reference sequence). The CDR3 totals 16 residues. The CDR3 protein is CATSRDQGRSGNTIYF. The CDR3 nucleotides read TGTGCCACCAGCAGAGATCAGGGCCGCTCTGGAAACACCATATATTTT.